These T cell receptor beta chains were read from a single sample in a study of T cells after yellow fever vaccination. TCRdb ran MiXCR on the 5' RACE reads and lists one entry per CDR3 protein. The data contain some 350,000 distinct CDR3 sequences, roughly 12% of them singletons. Sequencing was performed on PBMCs, taken on the day of the first yellow fever vaccination. The receptors were gathered from a man younger than 30 who received the YFV17D yellow fever vaccine. CDR3s include the opening cysteine and the closing phenylalanine or tryptophan. D genes are given only for firm matches. Clone sizes are given selectively: once, few, many, or a class where the clone is expanded.

v_call	d_call	cdr3_length	clone_size	j_call	cdr3_aa	cdr3_nt
TRBV6-5	TRBD2	17	NA	TRBJ2-2	CASSYSTQRGVPGELFF	TGTGCCAGCAGTTACTCGACCCAGCGGGGAGTCCCCGGGGAGCTGTTTTTT
TRBV12-3/TRBV12-4	NA	15	NA	TRBJ2-1	CASSLRQVLYNEQFF	TGTGCCAGCAGTTTGCGACAGGTTCTCTACAATGAGCAGTTCTTC
TRBV6-1	TRBD2	16	few	TRBJ2-5	CASSKSGTSGQETQYF	TGTGCCAGCAGTAAATCCGGGACTAGCGGACAAGAGACCCAGTACTTC
TRBV5-5	TRBD1	13	many	TRBJ1-5	CASSFESGTAQHF	TGTGCCAGCAGCTTTGAGTCCGGGACAGCCCAGCATTTT
TRBV5-1	NA	14	few	TRBJ1-1	CASSLYRPNTEAFF	TGCGCCAGCAGCTTGTACAGGCCGAACACTGAAGCTTTCTTT
TRBV5-1	NA	15	NA	TRBJ2-5	CASSDAPDGAETQYF	TGCGCCAGCAGCGATGCCCCGGACGGGGCAGAGACCCAGTACTTC
TRBV5-1	TRBD2	16	NA	TRBJ2-3	CASSPYGGSRGDTQYF	TGCGCCAGCAGCCCTTACGGGGGGTCCCGCGGGGATACGCAGTATTTT
TRBV28	NA	13	NA	TRBJ1-5	CASSPAPDQPQHF	TGTGCCAGCAGCCCCGCCCCCGATCAGCCCCAGCATTTT
TRBV30	NA	14	NA	TRBJ1-1	CAWRFGQVQTEAFF	TGTGCCTGGAGGTTTGGGCAGGTTCAAACTGAAGCTTTCTTT
TRBV6-5	NA	16	few	TRBJ1-4	CASSSILRLKNEKLFF	TGTGCCAGCAGTTCCATCCTCCGCCTCAAGAATGAAAAACTGTTTTTT
TRBV7-2	NA	15	many	TRBJ1-5	CASSRWSGGNQPQHF	TGTGCCAGCAGTCGATGGTCGGGCGGGAATCAGCCCCAGCATTTT
TRBV6-5	NA	14	NA	TRBJ2-3	CASSYVASTDTQYF	TGTGCCAGCAGTTACGTCGCCAGCACAGATACGCAGTATTTT
TRBV11-1	TRBD2	18	few	TRBJ2-1	CASSPTGLAGKALNEQFF	TGTGCCAGCAGCCCGACGGGACTAGCGGGAAAGGCCCTGAATGAGCAGTTCTTC
TRBV28	NA	12	many	TRBJ1-5	CASSLVGQPQHF	TGTGCCAGCAGTTTGGTGGGGCAGCCCCAGCATTTT
TRBV7-9	NA	13	few	TRBJ1-1	CASSLGSGTAAFF	TGTGCCAGCAGCTTAGGTTCGGGGACGGCAGCTTTCTTT
TRBV5-4	TRBD1	17	NA	TRBJ2-6	CASSLVLTGYGANVLTF	TGTGCCAGCAGCTTGGTCTTGACAGGGTACGGGGCCAACGTCCTGACTTTC
TRBV28	NA	15	few	TRBJ2-2	CASSSRGRDTGELFF	TGTGCCAGCAGTTCCAGGGGAAGGGACACCGGGGAGCTGTTTTTT
TRBV14	TRBD1	16	NA	TRBJ2-2	CASSLLSGQVTGELFF	TGTGCCAGCAGCCTATTATCAGGACAGGTCACCGGGGAGCTGTTTTTT
TRBV5-1	NA	12	few	TRBJ1-4	CATSGTCEKLFF	TGCGCCACATCCGGGACATGTGAAAAACTGTTTTTT
TRBV4-3	TRBD2	15	few	TRBJ2-4	CASSQTSGGANIQYF	TGCGCCAGCAGCCAAACTAGCGGGGGGGCGAACATTCAGTACTTC
TRBV6-5	TRBD1	14	NA	TRBJ1-1	CASSYLGQGTEAFF	TGTGCCAGCAGTTACTTAGGACAGGGCACTGAAGCTTTCTTT
TRBV7-6	NA	15	few	TRBJ2-5	CASSTYQKTEETQYF	TGTGCCAGCAGCACGTACCAAAAGACAGAAGAGACCCAGTACTTC
TRBV9	TRBD2	14	few	TRBJ2-5	CASSVAGGYETQYF	TGTGCCAGCAGCGTGGCGGGGGGCTATGAGACCCAGTACTTC
TRBV4-3	NA	16	many	TRBJ1-5	CASSPRWGAQNQPQHF	TGCGCCAGCAGCCCCCGGTGGGGGGCCCAAAATCAGCCCCAGCATTTT
TRBV29-1	NA	13	NA	TRBJ2-5	CSVDGQLQETQYF	TGCAGCGTTGATGGGCAGCTACAAGAGACCCAGTACTTC
TRBV12-3/TRBV12-4	NA	13	few	TRBJ1-5	CASTPGHGQPQHF	TGTGCCAGCACCCCAGGGCATGGGCAGCCCCAGCATTTT
TRBV5-6	NA	14	few	TRBJ1-1	CASSSIRGNTEAFF	TGTGCCAGCAGCTCGATCAGAGGGAACACTGAAGCTTTCTTT
TRBV4-3	TRBD2	16	NA	TRBJ2-3	CASSQDRRTSGGQQYF	TGCGCCAGCAGCCAAGATCGGAGGACTAGCGGGGGGCAGCAGTATTTT
TRBV4-2	NA	16	few	TRBJ2-5	CASSQDRGRKRETQYF	TGTGCCAGCAGCCAAGATAGAGGGAGGAAACGAGAGACCCAGTACTTC
TRBV29-1	NA	14	few	TRBJ2-3	CSVGGSGHTDTQYF	TGCAGCGTTGGAGGGTCGGGTCACACAGATACGCAGTATTTT
TRBV10-2	TRBD2	16	many	TRBJ2-3	CASSDPASGGLDTQYF	TGCGCCAGCAGTGACCCAGCTAGCGGGGGGTTGGATACGCAGTATTTT
TRBV6-1	NA	15	many	TRBJ2-1	CASNTGGGSYNEQFF	TGTGCCAGCAATACCGGGGGCGGCTCCTACAATGAGCAGTTCTTC
TRBV20-1	TRBD1	15	NA	TRBJ1-6	CSARDRETYNSPLHF	TGCAGTGCTCGGGACAGAGAGACCTATAATTCACCCCTCCACTTT
TRBV2	NA	13	many	TRBJ2-6	CASRESGANVLTF	TGTGCCAGCAGAGAGTCTGGGGCCAACGTCCTGACTTTC
TRBV20-1	TRBD1	13	NA	TRBJ1-5	CSARGGGGQPQHF	TGCAGTGCTAGAGGAGGGGGCGGTCAGCCCCAGCATTTT
TRBV7-2	TRBD1	17	few	TRBJ2-2	CASSSALRDRTTGELFF	TGTGCCAGCAGCTCGGCTCTCCGGGACAGGACTACCGGGGAGCTGTTTTTT
TRBV5-1	TRBD2	15	NA	TRBJ2-3	CASKELAGSTDTQYF	TGCGCCAGCAAGGAGCTAGCGGGTAGCACAGATACGCAGTATTTT
TRBV10-3	TRBD1	13	NA	TRBJ1-5	CAIRGTDNQPQHF	TGTGCCATCAGGGGGACAGACAATCAGCCCCAGCATTTT
TRBV6-5	TRBD1	18	NA	TRBJ1-5	CASSYSTPRDRGGQPQHF	TGTGCCAGCAGTTACTCGACCCCCCGGGACAGGGGTGGTCAGCCCCAGCATTTT
TRBV7-6	NA	15	many	TRBJ2-3	CASSHRLPSTDTQYF	TGTGCCAGCAGCCACCGACTACCCAGCACAGATACGCAGTATTTT
TRBV7-9	NA	15	few	TRBJ2-6	CASSLSSSGANVLTF	TGTGCCAGCAGCTTAAGCTCCTCTGGGGCCAACGTCCTGACTTTC
TRBV10-3	TRBD1	17	few	TRBJ2-2	CAISDLGDRVNTGELFF	TGTGCCATCAGTGACCTGGGGGACAGGGTAAACACCGGGGAGCTGTTTTTT
TRBV7-9	TRBD1	16	once	TRBJ2-1	CASSLYSGTVYNEQFF	TGTGCCAGCAGCCTATACTCCGGGACAGTCTACAATGAGCAGTTCTTC
TRBV5-1	NA	14	few	TRBJ1-2	CASSSTRQGRGATF	TGCGCCAGCAGCTCCACCCGGCAAGGGAGGGGAGCCACCTTC
TRBV20-1	NA	14	few	TRBJ1-1	CSASRITKDTEAFF	TGCAGTGCTAGTCGTATTACGAAGGACACTGAAGCTTTCTTT
TRBV5-4	NA	16	many	TRBJ1-3	CASSFGGGLGGNTIYF	TGTGCCAGCAGCTTTGGCGGGGGCTTGGGAGGAAACACCATATATTTT